The source of this TCR beta chain is a study of chemoradiotherapy in HPV16-positive cancers. At the level of the study: Functional T-cell assays on two HPV16-positive patients' cells defined candidate HPV-specific clones and common TCR motifs.

General observations from the study: During treatment, candidate HPV-specific clones and E7-related motifs expanded in tumor. HPV-responsive T-cell expansion during chemoradiotherapy was linked to improved recurrence-free survival in HPV16-positive patients.

Points on this clone: As yet, its antigen is unknown.

Method: immunoSEQ multiplex PCR; TCRdb's copy keeps in-frame clones and lacks some. This table has 8,000 to 9,000 clones, around two thirds appearing once. Looked up from germline, CDR1 is SQVTM and CDR2 is ANQGSEA. V lost 2 bases to trimming and J lost 1 base, with 5 bases between them. This CDR3 spans 13 amino acids. Collection took place from a patient who underwent chemoradiotherapy. The rearrangement uses TRBV29-1 and TRBJ2-2; D unclear. This TCR was recovered from a human donor with HPV-associated anogenital cancer. The CDR3 sequence: CSVETQNTGELFF. In nucleotides, the CDR3 is TGCAGCGTTGAAACACAGAACACCGGGGAGCTGTTTTTT.